This TCR beta chain was profiled in a study of cytomegalovirus exposure and HLA in healthy donors. Study-level findings and limits: Confirmation in vitro established that a few CMV-associated chains were specific for CMV antigens. Whilst most TCR sequences proved rare, a subset of public TCRs occurred across many donors. Altogether, 150 or so TCR beta chains were recorded as cytomegalovirus-associated.

The CDR3 consists of 14 residues. Trimming removed 4 bases from V and 5 bases from J, with 11 bases in between. With regard to this clone: Its antigen is not known.

Clones were sequenced by immunoSEQ multiplex PCR, and TCRdb holds only the in-frame ones, with some missing. There are 150,000 to 250,000 clones in the sample; 80% to 90% occur only once, and less than 1.5% lies in the top ten. The chain uses TRBV23-1 and TRBJ1-4; no reliable D call. Being an ORF, TRBV23-1 has a function that is uncertain. Sequenced material: PBMCs. The receptor comes from a woman in her twenties or thirties in good health and CMV-seronegative. The CDR3 DNA follows: TGCGCCAGCAGTCTGCGCTACCCCAATGAAAAACTGTTTTTT. It is translated as CASSLRYPNEKLFF.